A single sample gave rise to the 30 T cell receptor beta chains below, sequenced in a study of vaccination and CD4 T cells after COVID-19. CD4+ T cells that had been cultured provided DNA sequenced with the Oncomine TCR Beta short-read assay. TCRdb analysed the PCR reads with MiXCR anew, one entry per CDR3 protein. The sample includes tens of thousands of distinct CDR3 sequences, roughly 52% seen only once; the top ten take around 5.9%. Sample treatment: roughly 11-day PBMC culture with coronavirus spike peptide pools or control peptides (ViraFEST assay). No antigen has been assigned to these receptors. The specimen was CD4+ T cells from blood, cultured in vitro. These receptors were collected from a human donor who had recovered from COVID-19.

This clonotype is classed as hyperexpanded. The rearrangement uses TRBV11-2 and TRBJ2-7; D is unclear. The germline CDR1 and CDR2 sequences are SGHAT and FQNNGV. The CDR3 loop spans 13 amino acids. V was shortened by 5 bases and J by 4 bases, with 12 bases between the two germline ends. The CDR3 here is CASSAHVEYEQYF. Written as DNA, the CDR3 is TGTGCCAGCAGCGCTCATGTGGAATACGAGCAGTACTTC.

V is TRBV6-1 and J is TRBJ2-7; 8 bases are a match to TRBD1. The CDR3 has 15 amino acids. V shed 6 bases, J shed 3 bases, and the junction held 10 bases outside the gene matches. Per the germline V gene, CDR1 is MNHNS and CDR2 is SASEGT. The CDR3 DNA sequence: TGTGCCAGCAGATCCGGCGGGACAGGTAACTACGAGCAGTACTTC. It encodes CASRSGGTGNYEQYF.

The rearrangement joins TRBV20-1 to TRBJ1-2; 8 bases are shared with TRBD1. The germline V gene encodes CDR1 DFQATT and CDR2 SNEGSKA (reference sequence). The CDR3 has 15 amino acids. Trimming took 0 bases from V and 8 from J; bases not matched to a gene: 11. In DNA form, the CDR3 reads TGCAGTGCTAGAGATTGGCAGGGGGCGACTCAGGGCTACACCTTC. Protein product: CSARDWQGATQGYTF.

The chain uses TRBV20-1 and TRBJ1-5; D uncertain. CDR1 is DFQATT, CDR2 SNEGSKA, per germline (reference sequence). V lost 3 bases and J lost 3, with 9 bases in between. The CDR3 extends over 13 amino acids. CDR3 in DNA: TGCAGTGCTAGGCGTCAGCTCAATCAGCCCCAGCATTTT. The encoded protein is CSARRQLNQPQHF.

This clonotype showed up just once. The chain employs TRBV7-9 and TRBJ2-1, with 10 bases aligning to TRBD2. Germline V CDR1 and CDR2: SEHNR, FQNEAQ (reference sequence). Trimming cost V 2 bases and J 9 bases; bases outside gene matches: 7. The CDR3 totals 15 residues. CDR3 region: CASSLLAGESGEQFF. CDR3 in DNA: TGTGCCAGCAGCTTACTAGCGGGAGAGTCGGGTGAGCAGTTCTTC.

This chain links TRBV5-5 with TRBJ1-2; 9 nucleotides line up with TRBD1. The CDR3 is made up of 19 amino acids. V shed 5 bases and J 0 bases; nucleotides not matched to a gene: 17. Germline CDR1 is SGHKS and CDR2 is YYEKEE (reference sequence). The CDR3 region has the DNA TGTGCCAGCAGTCCGACCGGGACAGGGAGTTGGCGAGCTAACTATGGCTACACCTTC. Translation gives CASSPTGTGSWRANYGYTF.

The chain joins TRBV6-1 to TRBJ1-3, with 8 bases matching TRBD1. Germline V CDR1 and CDR2: MNHNS, SASEGT. This CDR3 has 15 amino acids. After removal of 6 bases from V and 0 bases from J, the junction contained 4 bases not matched to a gene. The CDR3 region has the DNA TGTGCCAGCAGCGACAGGGGTTACTCTGGAAACACCATATATTTT. Translating gives CASSDRGYSGNTIYF.

The chain employs TRBV7-2 and TRBJ1-2; 8 bases fit TRBD1. Germline loops: CDR1 SGHTA, CDR2 FQGNSA. This CDR3 region has 17 residues. V lost 6 bases and J lost 4; bases outside the gene matches: 16. Here the CDR3 reads CASRQSTGTGAIYGYTF. CDR3 DNA sequence: TGTGCCAGCAGACAGTCTACCGGGACAGGCGCAATCTATGGCTACACCTTC.

The chain employs TRBV2 and TRBJ1-1; D might be TRBD1 (5 bases). Germline values: CDR1 SNHLY, CDR2 FYNNEI. The CDR3 is made up of 14 amino acids. Trimming pared 8 bases from V and 5 bases from J, leaving 18 bases between. CDR3 sequence: CASEILSGTTEAFF. In DNA, the CDR3 is TGTGCCAGCGAAATATTATCCGGGACGACTGAAGCTTTCTTT.

V is TRBV5-4 and J is TRBJ2-2, with D unclear. The CDR3 covers 16 residues. Germline V gene sequence: CDR1 SGHNT, CDR2 YYREEE (reference sequence). The germline V and J ends were trimmed by 0 bases and 0 bases, with 9 bases remaining between them. The CDR3 DNA sequence: TGTGCCAGCAGCTTGGCCTCGGGCGCGAACACCGGGGAGCTGTTTTTT. The encoded protein is CASSLASGANTGELFF.

This chain links TRBV5-1 with TRBJ1-5, with 7 bases aligning to TRBD1. V shed 0 bases, J shed 0 bases, and the junction held 6 bases outside the gene matches. The CDR3 runs to 17 residues. Germline V CDR1 and CDR2: SGHRS, YFSETQ. In DNA form, the CDR3 reads TGCGCCAGCAGCTTGGGACAGGGCGATAATAGCAATCAGCCCCAGCATTTT. It specifies CASSLGQGDNSNQPQHF. Combining the CDR3 with reference TRBV5-1 and TRBJ1-5 gives the whole variable domain KAGVTQTPRYLIKTRGQQVTLSCSPISGHRSVSWYQQTPGQGLQFLFEYFSETQRNKGNFPGRFSGRQFSNSRSEMNVSTLELGDSALYLCASSLGQGDNSNQPQHFGDGTRLSIL.

The V and J genes are TRBV7-3 and TRBJ2-3, with TRBD2 matching over 7 bases. Per the germline V gene, CDR1 is SGHTA and CDR2 is FQGTGA. Trimming removed 1 base from V and 6 bases from J; junction bases left unmatched: 10. The CDR3 is made up of 16 amino acids. In DNA form, the CDR3 reads TGTGCCAGCAGCTTAAACCTAGCGGAAGAGGGGGATACGCAGTATTTT. Its translation is CASSLNLAEEGDTQYF.

The chain carries TRBV12-3 or TRBV12-4 and TRBJ2-7; TRBD2 agrees at 8 bases. This CDR3 is built from 14 residues. Trimming took 5 bases from V and 5 from J; bases not matched to a gene: 8. CDR3 nucleotides: TGTGCCAGCAGTCCCTCAGCGGGAGAAGACGAGCAGTACTTC. Translation gives CASSPSAGEDEQYF.

The gene calls are TRBV27 and TRBJ2-6, with 14 bases aligning to TRBD2. V lost 2 bases and J lost 0; bases outside the gene matches: 6. Germline-derived CDR1 and CDR2 are MNHEY and SMNVEV (reference sequence). The CDR3 totals 20 residues. The CDR3 nucleotides are TGTGCCAGCAGTTTACTGGGACTAGCGGGAGCGAACTCTGGGGCCAACGTCCTGACTTTC. As protein: CASSLLGLAGANSGANVLTF.

A few counts support this clonotype. The chain has TRBV5-4 and TRBJ1-1; no clear D gene. Looked up from germline, CDR1 is SGHNT and CDR2 is YYREEE (reference sequence). V was trimmed by 4 bases and J by 2 bases, leaving 6 bases between them. The CDR3 length is 12 residues. The CDR3 reads CASSPPNTEAFF. DNA for the CDR3: TGTGCCAGCAGCCCCCCCAACACTGAAGCTTTCTTT.

This clonotype occurred a few times. The DNA of the CDR3 is TGCAGTGCCTTACTAGCGGGAGGTCGAGAGACCCAGTACTTC. It translates to CSALLAGGRETQYF. The chain combines TRBV20-1 with TRBJ2-5, with TRBD2 identical over 12 bases. Germline V gene data show CDR1 as DFQATT and CDR2 as SNEGSKA (reference sequence). J lost 4 bases, V lost 6 bases, and 6 bases had no gene match. The CDR3 consists of 14 residues.

The genes are TRBV19 and TRBJ1-1, with a possible D match to TRBD1 (5 bases). V was cut by 7 bases and J by 5 bases, with 11 bases left in between. Germline V CDR1 and CDR2: LNHDA, SQIVND (reference sequence). This CDR3 spans 12 amino acids. The chain's CDR3 is CASTGRTTEAFF. CDR3 DNA: TGTGCCAGTACAGGGAGGACGACTGAAGCTTTCTTT.

This clonotype came up once. J is TRBJ2-7 and V is TRBV29-1; 11 nucleotides line up with TRBD2. Germline loops: CDR1 SQVTM, CDR2 ANQGSEA. The CDR3 length is 17 residues. V lost 2 bases and J lost 1; bases outside the gene matches: 10. The CDR3 sequence is CSVETRLAGFRSYEQYF. CDR3 bases: TGCAGCGTTGAAACGAGACTAGCGGGGTTTCGATCCTACGAGCAGTACTTC.

The chain recombines TRBV6-1 with TRBJ1-2; D unclear. The length of the CDR3 is 11 residues. V lost 6 bases to trimming and J lost 8 bases, with 10 bases between them. Germline lookup yields CDR1 MNHNS and CDR2 SASEGT. CDR3 sequence reads: CASSLEEGYTF. The CDR3 DNA is TGTGCCAGCAGCCTGGAGGAGGGCTACACCTTC.

This clonotype has just a few counts. The chain couples TRBV6-1 to TRBJ2-2; D is unclear. CDR1 is MNHNS, CDR2 SASEGT, per germline. CDR3 size: 14 residues. The germline V and J ends were trimmed by 6 bases and 1 base, with 9 bases remaining between them. DNA of the CDR3: TGTGCCAGCAGCTGGGATTTGAACACCGGGGAGCTGTTTTTT. Encoded protein: CASSWDLNTGELFF.

The chain carries TRBV2 and TRBJ2-5; 13 nucleotides agree with TRBD2. The trim removed 4 bases at V and 2 bases at J, leaving 4 bases unmatched. The germline V gene encodes CDR1 SNHLY and CDR2 FYNNEI. The CDR3 has 16 amino acids. The CDR3: CASSGTSGGVQETQYF. As DNA, the CDR3 is TGTGCCAGCAGTGGGACTAGCGGGGGAGTACAAGAGACCCAGTACTTC.

The genes are TRBV6-1 and TRBJ1-4; 8 nucleotides align to TRBD1. V shed 5 bases and J 7 bases; nucleotides not matched to a gene: 9. Germline CDR1 is MNHNS and CDR2 is SASEGT. This CDR3 spans 15 amino acids. CDR3 loop: CASSQPGGDGEKLFF. The CDR3 DNA is TGTGCCAGCAGTCAACCAGGGGGCGACGGTGAAAAACTGTTTTTT.

J is TRBJ2-5 and V is TRBV19; 7 nucleotides match TRBD2. The CDR3 is 15 amino acids. Trimming cost V 4 bases and J 5 bases; bases outside gene matches: 10. Looked up from germline, CDR1 is LNHDA and CDR2 is SQIVND (reference sequence). In DNA, the CDR3 is TGTGCCAGTAGTAGGGAGGGGTATGTGAGGGAGACCCAGTACTTC. This gives the protein CASSREGYVRETQYF.

A few counts support this clonotype. This chain connects TRBV6-5 to TRBJ2-5, with D possibly matching TRBD2 (5 bases). The CDR3 spans 12 residues. Germline V lookup: CDR1 MNHEY, CDR2 SVGAGI. V gave up 0 bases and J gave up 9 bases, with 8 bases separating them. CDR3 sequence (DNA): TGTGCCAGCAGTTACTCCTCGGAGGCCCAGTACTTC. Protein sequence: CASSYSSEAQYF.

Only a few counts were recorded for this clonotype. The V gene is TRBV20-1, the J gene TRBJ1-1, with D unresolved. Trimming pared 4 bases from V and 0 bases from J, leaving 9 bases between. Germline loops: CDR1 DFQATT, CDR2 SNEGSKA (reference sequence). This CDR3 has 13 residues. CDR3 sequence (DNA): TGCAGTGCTATATTGAGGTTGAACACTGAAGCTTTCTTT. It codes for CSAILRLNTEAFF.

The CDR3 region is CASSVYSYEQYF. As DNA, the CDR3 is TGTGCCAGCAGTGTCTACAGCTACGAGCAGTACTTC. The chain is built from TRBV12-3 or TRBV12-4 and TRBJ2-1, with D uncertain. Matching the DNA end better, TRBJ2-7 makes the J call doubtful. There are 12 residues in the CDR3.

This clonotype is a singleton in its sample. The chain carries TRBV30 and TRBJ1-5; D gene ambiguous. V shed 2 bases and J shed 12 bases, with 23 bases lying between them. Per the germline V gene, CDR1 is GTSNPN and CDR2 is SVGIG (reference sequence). This CDR3 comprises 15 residues. CDR3 nucleotide sequence: TGTGCCTGGAGTAATGGGCAGTCCCACCAAGGGCGCCAGCATTTT. Protein product: CAWSNGQSHQGRQHF.

The chain has TRBV7-3 and TRBJ1-2, with D uncertain. Germline assignment: CDR1 SGHTA and CDR2 FQGTGA. The V end was cut by 4 bases, the J end by 8 bases, with 14 bases between. This CDR3 has 13 amino acids. CDR3 in DNA: TGTGCCAGCAGCTCCGGACCGTCACTAGGCTACACCTTC. Translating gives CASSSGPSLGYTF.

The chain employs TRBV2 and TRBJ2-2, with 9 bases lining up with TRBD2. Germline CDR1 and CDR2: SNHLY and FYNNEI. The CDR3 consists of 17 residues. Trimming cost V 5 bases and J 6 bases; bases outside gene matches: 13. The CDR3 here is CASSLGGLAGGAGELFF. The DNA for the CDR3 is TGTGCCAGCAGTCTAGGGGGCCTGGCGGGAGGGGCCGGGGAGCTGTTTTTT.

The chain combines TRBV20-1 with TRBJ2-1, with TRBD2 matching over 10 bases. V trimming: 3 bases; J trimming: 10 bases; junction bases outside the gene matches: 9. Per germline, CDR1 DFQATT and CDR2 SNEGSKA (reference sequence). The CDR3 consists of 14 residues. This chain's CDR3 is CSASRLAGAREQFF. In DNA, the CDR3 is TGCAGTGCTAGTAGGCTAGCGGGAGCCAGGGAGCAGTTCTTC.